The rows below give T cell receptor beta chains drawn from one sample of a study of T-cell reconstitution after alpha-beta-depleted transplantation in children. TCRdb itself ran the PCR reads through MiXCR, one entry per CDR3 protein. The data hold approximately 79,000 distinct CDR3 sequences, with roughly 20% observed a single time. Specimen: PBMCs, mostly from graft donor cells, collected 360 days after TCRalphabeta/CD19-depleted stem cell transplant. These receptors were obtained from a male patient aged 2-10 years who had a stem cell transplant for acute lymphoblastic leukemia, so the T cells may come from the graft donor. The CDR3 runs from the conserved cysteine through the conserved F or W. The order of the fields is V gene, J gene, clone size, D gene, CDR3 protein, CDR3 DNA. A D gene is named only where the DNA matches it firmly. Part of the rows lack a size; the others show once, few, many or a class for expanded clones.

V gene: TRBV7-9; J gene: TRBJ1-1; clone size: few; D gene: -; CDR3 protein: CASSLWDTEAFF; CDR3 DNA: TGTGCCAGCAGCTTATGGGACACTGAAGCTTTCTTT
V gene: TRBV24-1; J gene: TRBJ2-7; clone size: many; D gene: TRBD1; CDR3 protein: CATSVQQGAVHEQYF; CDR3 DNA: TGTGCCACCAGTGTACAACAGGGGGCAGTGCACGAGCAGTACTTC
V gene: TRBV6-1; J gene: TRBJ2-1; clone size: -; D gene: TRBD1; CDR3 protein: CASSLDRGSYNEQFF; CDR3 DNA: TGTGCCAGCAGCCTCGACAGGGGATCCTACAATGAGCAGTTCTTC
V gene: TRBV20-1; J gene: TRBJ1-1; clone size: few; D gene: -; CDR3 protein: CSVKPLGERNTEAFF; CDR3 DNA: TGCAGTGTAAAGCCCCTAGGTGAGCGGAACACTGAAGCTTTCTTT
V gene: TRBV5-1; J gene: TRBJ2-7; clone size: few; D gene: TRBD2; CDR3 protein: CASSLRTSGFPYEQYF; CDR3 DNA: TGCGCCAGCAGCTTGCGTACTAGCGGGTTCCCCTACGAGCAGTACTTC
V gene: TRBV12-3/TRBV12-4; J gene: TRBJ2-7; clone size: many; D gene: TRBD2; CDR3 protein: CASGGAGPYEQYF; CDR3 DNA: TGTGCCAGCGGAGGAGCGGGACCCTACGAGCAGTACTTC
V gene: TRBV7-9; J gene: TRBJ2-1; clone size: few; D gene: TRBD2; CDR3 protein: CASSLVDLAGVNEQFF; CDR3 DNA: TGTGCCAGCAGCTTAGTCGATCTAGCGGGAGTGAATGAGCAGTTCTTC
V gene: TRBV12-3/TRBV12-4; J gene: TRBJ2-6; clone size: few; D gene: -; CDR3 protein: CASSSEGGTSSGANVLTF; CDR3 DNA: TGTGCCAGCAGTTCGGAGGGCGGGACCAGCTCTGGGGCCAACGTCCTGACTTTC
V gene: TRBV20-1; J gene: TRBJ2-7; clone size: -; D gene: TRBD2; CDR3 protein: CSAGIAGGTYEQYF; CDR3 DNA: TGCAGTGCGGGTATAGCGGGAGGCACCTACGAGCAGTACTTC
V gene: TRBV7-6; J gene: TRBJ2-1; clone size: few; D gene: TRBD2; CDR3 protein: CASSLVAGVSSYNEQFF; CDR3 DNA: TGTGCCAGCAGCTTAGTGGCGGGAGTGAGCTCCTACAATGAGCAGTTCTTC
V gene: TRBV5-1; J gene: TRBJ1-2; clone size: many; D gene: -; CDR3 protein: CASSLTGYGYTF; CDR3 DNA: TGCGCCAGCAGCTTGACTGGCTATGGCTACACCTTC
V gene: TRBV20-1; J gene: TRBJ1-1; clone size: -; D gene: -; CDR3 protein: CSATPWDTEAFF; CDR3 DNA: TGCAGTGCTACGCCTTGGGACACTGAAGCTTTCTTT
V gene: TRBV5-1; J gene: TRBJ1-1; clone size: -; D gene: -; CDR3 protein: CASSFSGRTNTEAFF; CDR3 DNA: TGCGCCAGCAGCTTTTCGGGACGGACGAACACTGAAGCTTTCTTT
V gene: TRBV9; J gene: TRBJ2-3; clone size: -; D gene: -; CDR3 protein: CASSAGSLSTDTQYF; CDR3 DNA: TGTGCCAGCAGCGCCGGGAGCCTTAGCACAGATACGCAGTATTTT
V gene: TRBV15; J gene: TRBJ2-1; clone size: -; D gene: TRBD2; CDR3 protein: CATSRDPLAGRNNEQFF; CDR3 DNA: TGTGCCACCAGCAGAGATCCCCTAGCGGGAAGGAACAATGAGCAGTTCTTC
V gene: TRBV20-1; J gene: TRBJ2-1; clone size: many; D gene: -; CDR3 protein: CSAIRRSYNEQFF; CDR3 DNA: TGCAGTGCTATCAGGCGCTCCTACAATGAGCAGTTCTTC
V gene: TRBV6-1; J gene: TRBJ1-1; clone size: -; D gene: -; CDR3 protein: CASRPTGGSAHTEAFF; CDR3 DNA: TGTGCCAGCAGACCCACAGGCGGAAGTGCCCACACTGAAGCTTTCTTT
V gene: TRBV12-3/TRBV12-4; J gene: TRBJ2-3; clone size: -; D gene: TRBD2; CDR3 protein: CASSLRRRERMTDTQYF; CDR3 DNA: TGTGCCAGCAGTTTAAGGAGGCGGGAGAGGATGACAGATACGCAGTATTTT
V gene: TRBV30; J gene: TRBJ2-1; clone size: once; D gene: TRBD2; CDR3 protein: CAWSLLAGVNEQFF; CDR3 DNA: TGTGCCTGGAGCCTTCTAGCGGGAGTTAATGAGCAGTTCTTC
V gene: TRBV20-1; J gene: TRBJ2-5; clone size: few; D gene: -; CDR3 protein: CSARPGQEETQYF; CDR3 DNA: TGCAGTGCTAGACCAGGGCAGGAAGAGACCCAGTACTTC
V gene: TRBV29-1; J gene: TRBJ2-7; clone size: -; D gene: -; CDR3 protein: CSVNLALGGEQYF; CDR3 DNA: TGCAGCGTGAATCTAGCGCTCGGAGGGGAGCAGTACTTC
V gene: TRBV6-5; J gene: TRBJ2-2; clone size: -; D gene: -; CDR3 protein: CASSYQAGNTGELFF; CDR3 DNA: TGTGCCAGCAGTTACCAGGCAGGGAACACCGGGGAGCTGTTTTTT
V gene: TRBV11-2; J gene: TRBJ2-5; clone size: few; D gene: -; CDR3 protein: CASSFRGETQYF; CDR3 DNA: TGTGCCAGCAGTTTCAGGGGAGAGACCCAGTACTTC
V gene: TRBV2; J gene: TRBJ2-2; clone size: many; D gene: TRBD1; CDR3 protein: CASRSQGASSGELFF; CDR3 DNA: TGTGCCAGCAGGAGCCAGGGGGCTAGCTCCGGGGAGCTGTTTTTT
V gene: TRBV5-1; J gene: TRBJ1-1; clone size: few; D gene: TRBD1; CDR3 protein: CASSSTGGMNTEAFF; CDR3 DNA: TGCGCCAGCAGCTCGACAGGGGGCATGAACACTGAAGCTTTCTTT
V gene: TRBV7-9; J gene: TRBJ2-6; clone size: -; D gene: -; CDR3 protein: CASSLGHRSGANVLTF; CDR3 DNA: TGTGCCAGCAGCTTAGGACACCGCTCTGGGGCCAACGTCCTGACTTTC
V gene: TRBV11-3; J gene: TRBJ1-1; clone size: few; D gene: TRBD1; CDR3 protein: CASSLRTGGTEAFF; CDR3 DNA: TGTGCCAGCAGCCTCAGGACAGGGGGTACTGAAGCTTTCTTT
V gene: TRBV5-5; J gene: TRBJ2-6; clone size: many; D gene: -; CDR3 protein: CASSRLPSGANVLTF; CDR3 DNA: TGTGCCAGCAGCCGTCTCCCTTCTGGGGCCAACGTCCTGACTTTC
V gene: TRBV20-1; J gene: TRBJ2-7; clone size: few; D gene: TRBD1; CDR3 protein: CSVRTGKSYEQYF; CDR3 DNA: TGCAGTGTCCGGACAGGGAAAAGCTACGAGCAGTACTTC
V gene: TRBV6-1; J gene: TRBJ1-2; clone size: -; D gene: -; CDR3 protein: CASTHGNRDYGYTF; CDR3 DNA: TGTGCCAGCACCCACGGTAACAGGGACTATGGCTACACCTTC
V gene: TRBV12-3/TRBV12-4; J gene: TRBJ2-1; clone size: few; D gene: TRBD2; CDR3 protein: CASHRGLAGAGDEQFF; CDR3 DNA: TGTGCCAGCCATAGGGGCCTAGCGGGAGCCGGGGATGAGCAGTTCTTC
V gene: TRBV27; J gene: TRBJ2-7; clone size: -; D gene: TRBD1; CDR3 protein: CASSLWGQFSLGEQYF; CDR3 DNA: TGTGCCAGCAGTTTATGGGGACAGTTCAGCCTGGGGGAGCAGTACTTC
V gene: TRBV29-1; J gene: TRBJ2-5; clone size: -; D gene: TRBD2; CDR3 protein: CSVEPSGRGGETQYF; CDR3 DNA: TGCAGCGTTGAACCTAGCGGGAGGGGTGGGGAGACCCAGTACTTC
V gene: TRBV24-1; J gene: TRBJ2-7; clone size: -; D gene: TRBD1; CDR3 protein: CATSSTGREQYF; CDR3 DNA: TGTGCCACCAGCTCGACAGGGCGCGAGCAGTACTTC
V gene: TRBV7-9; J gene: TRBJ2-1; clone size: -; D gene: -; CDR3 protein: CASSLARRGNEQFF; CDR3 DNA: TGTGCCAGCAGCTTAGCGAGACGGGGCAATGAGCAGTTCTTC
V gene: TRBV3-1; J gene: TRBJ2-1; clone size: few; D gene: -; CDR3 protein: CASSQVEGYNEQFF; CDR3 DNA: TGTGCCAGCAGCCAAGTAGAGGGATACAATGAGCAGTTCTTC
V gene: TRBV6-1; J gene: TRBJ2-3; clone size: -; D gene: -; CDR3 protein: CASKIGFEGTDTQYF; CDR3 DNA: TGTGCCAGCAAAATAGGGTTTGAGGGCACAGATACGCAGTATTTT
V gene: TRBV27; J gene: TRBJ1-2; clone size: -; D gene: -; CDR3 protein: CASSSHPLGRRGGYTF; CDR3 DNA: TGTGCCAGCAGTTCACATCCGTTGGGGAGAAGAGGTGGCTACACCTTC
V gene: TRBV10-3; J gene: TRBJ2-5; clone size: many; D gene: TRBD1; CDR3 protein: CAISEFQQGAQETQYF; CDR3 DNA: TGTGCCATCAGTGAGTTTCAACAGGGGGCGCAGGAGACCCAGTACTTC
V gene: TRBV7-8; J gene: TRBJ2-1; clone size: -; D gene: TRBD1; CDR3 protein: CASSLGQGALAYNEQFF; CDR3 DNA: TGTGCCAGCAGCTTAGGACAGGGGGCGCTGGCCTACAATGAGCAGTTCTTC
V gene: TRBV5-1; J gene: TRBJ2-1; clone size: many; D gene: -; CDR3 protein: CASSLFGSRRGPLGEQFF; CDR3 DNA: TGCGCCAGCAGCTTATTTGGTAGCCGGAGGGGGCCATTAGGTGAGCAGTTCTTC